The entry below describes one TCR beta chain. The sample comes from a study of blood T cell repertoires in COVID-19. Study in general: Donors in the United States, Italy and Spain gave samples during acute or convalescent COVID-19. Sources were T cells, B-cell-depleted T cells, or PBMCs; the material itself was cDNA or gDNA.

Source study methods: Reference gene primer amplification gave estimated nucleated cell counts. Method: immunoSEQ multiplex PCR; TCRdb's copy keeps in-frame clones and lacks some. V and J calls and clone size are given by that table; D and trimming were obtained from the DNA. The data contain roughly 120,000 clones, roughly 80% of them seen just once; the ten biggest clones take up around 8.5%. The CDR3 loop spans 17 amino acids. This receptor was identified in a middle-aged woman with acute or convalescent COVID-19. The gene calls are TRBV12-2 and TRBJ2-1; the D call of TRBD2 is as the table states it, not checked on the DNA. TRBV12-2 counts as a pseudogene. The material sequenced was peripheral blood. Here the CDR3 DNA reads TGTGCAAGTCGCCCCCGACCTGGTTGGACTAGCGCTAATGAGCAGTTCTTC. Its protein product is CASRPRPGWTSANEQFF.